This T cell receptor beta chain derives from a study of T cell responses to AZD1222 COVID-19 vaccine. Study results and caveats: Baseline antibody screening turned up just six seropositive AZD1222 recipients. All repertoire sampling was performed exclusively after the peak T cell response. There were mostly white British donors and more females than males, and clonal diversity was possibly underestimated.

There are 12 residues in the CDR3. Germline V gives CDR1 MGHDK, CDR2 SYGVNS. Trimming removed 5 bases at V and 8 bases at J, with 7 bases between. The repertoire was sequenced with immunoSEQ multiplex PCR; TCRdb's copy has only in-frame clones and lacks some. This table holds more than 95,000 clones, 90% found once. As concerns this clone: Its antigen remains unknown.

The clonotype originates from an adult in good health. The starting material was peripheral blood, obtained on day 0 of MenACWY control vaccination. The chain combines TRBV25-1 with TRBJ1-6; D gene unclear. The CDR3 nucleotides read TGTGCCAGCAGTTTGGAGGATTCACCCCTCCACTTT. Translating gives CASSLEDSPLHF. Drawing the rest from reference TRBV25-1 and TRBJ1-6, the complete variable domain is EADIYQTPRYLVIGTGKKITLECSQTMGHDKMYWYQQDPGMELHLIHYSYGVNSTEKGDLSSESTVSRIRTEHFPLTLESARPSHTSQYLCASSLEDSPLHFGNGTRLTVT.